Sequencing of this TCR beta chain was carried out in a study of blood T cell repertoires in COVID-19. How the authors handled the data: From reference gene primer amplification, estimates of nucleated cell counts were derived. Generated by immunoSEQ multiplex PCR, the TCRdb table keeps only in-frame clones and is missing some. Clonal size and the V and J genes are those of that table, whereas D and trimming came from the DNA. The sample includes over 25,000 clones, about 85% seen only once; the top ten take roughly 7%. The CDR3 extends over 16 amino acids. Trimming removed 3 bases from V and 4 bases from J; junction bases left unmatched: 4. Germline CDR1 reads ENHRY; CDR2 reads SYGVKD.

This receptor was taken from a human donor in a cohort sampled during active COVID-19. The chain recombines TRBV10-3 with TRBJ2-3, with 13 bases matching TRBD2. Specimen: peripheral blood. The CDR3 sequence is CAISDQLAGGADTQYF. In nucleotides, the CDR3 is TGTGCCATCAGTGACCAACTAGCGGGAGGGGCAGATACGCAGTATTTT.